The 21 T cell receptor beta chains below all came from one sample that was sequenced in a study of shared clonotypes between healthy human individuals. Sequencing was performed with immunoSEQ multiplex PCR; in TCRdb, only in-frame clones are kept and a portion is missing. Of about 2.4 million clones listed, under 95% are singletons. Specimen: naive CD4+ T cells from PBMCs. The subset here: CD45RA+ positively selected. The source of these receptors is a man between 18 and 29 years old in good health. Some clones in this sample may be carry-over from other donors' samples.

This clone was recorded only once. This chain connects TRBV6-1 to TRBJ2-1; 10 bases map to TRBD2. After removal of 4 bases from V and 6 bases from J, the junction contained 9 bases not matched to a gene. Germline V lookup: CDR1 MNHNS, CDR2 SASEGT. This CDR3 comprises 16 residues. CDR3 sequence: CASSALAGVLGNEQFF. Written as DNA, the CDR3 is TGTGCCAGCAGTGCCCTAGCGGGAGTACTCGGCAATGAGCAGTTCTTC.

The genes are TRBV7-8 and TRBJ1-1; D gene uncertain. Germline V gene lookup returns CDR1 SGHVS and CDR2 FQNEAQ. The CDR3 covers 15 residues. V lost 0 bases and J 2 bases, leaving 10 bases between the germline ends. The CDR3 region has the DNA TGTGCCAGCAGCTTAGCCGGGCAGGCTAACACTGAAGCTTTCTTT. This sequence encodes CASSLAGQANTEAFF.

The chain has TRBV18 and TRBJ2-7; TRBD1 or TRBD2 may be the D gene (6 bases each). Trimming took 4 bases from V and 4 from J, leaving 20 bases between them. CDR3 length: 16 amino acids. From germline, CDR1 is KGHSH and CDR2 LQKENI. The CDR3, as DNA: TGTGCCAGCTCACAGGTCCCCCCCACAGGGACTTACGAGCAGTACTTC. It translates to CASSQVPPTGTYEQYF.

The chain carries TRBV19 and TRBJ2-5; 13 nucleotides align to TRBD2. The length of the CDR3 is 17 residues. Germline V gene sequence: CDR1 LNHDA, CDR2 SQIVND (reference sequence). With 4 bases clipped from V and 0 bases from J, the junction kept 5 bases outside the gene matches. CDR3 loop: CASSRGLAGSYQETQYF. CDR3 nucleotide sequence: TGTGCCAGTAGTAGGGGACTAGCGGGATCGTACCAAGAGACCCAGTACTTC.

The CDR3 DNA sequence: TGTGCCAGCTCGTCATCACTGGGACAGGGGAACGGCTACAATGAGCAGTTCTTC. Protein product: CASSSSLGQGNGYNEQFF. The chain is built from TRBV18 and TRBJ2-1; TRBD1 agrees at 10 bases. The ends lost 6 bases at V and 3 bases at J; junction bases unmatched: 14. CDR3 length equals 18 residues. Germline values: CDR1 KGHSH, CDR2 LQKENI.

V and J are TRBV30 and TRBJ2-7, with TRBD1 matching 8 bases. With 7 bases clipped from V and 2 bases from J, the junction kept 7 bases outside the gene matches. This CDR3 has 13 amino acids. In germline, CDR1 is GTSNPN, CDR2 SVGIG (reference sequence). The CDR3 DNA is TGTGCCTACAGACAGGGGAACCCCTACGAGCAGTACTTC. It encodes CAYRQGNPYEQYF.

The chain has TRBV6-1 and TRBJ1-2; D is undetermined. V was trimmed by 2 bases and J by 0 bases, leaving 19 bases between them. The CDR3 runs 18 residues. Germline-derived CDR1 and CDR2 are MNHNS and SASEGT. In DNA, the CDR3 is TGTGCCAGCAGTGAAAGCCTGAGCCGCTCGCCCTCTAACTATGGCTACACCTTC. Protein product: CASSESLSRSPSNYGYTF.

CDR3 in amino acids: CASSLVRGSGNTIYF. The CDR3 bases are TGTGCCAGCAGCTTAGTCAGGGGCTCTGGAAACACCATATATTTT. V usage is TRBV7-2 and J usage is TRBJ1-3; D is perhaps TRBD1 (6 bases). Looked up from germline, CDR1 is SGHTA and CDR2 is FQGNSA. The CDR3 runs 15 residues. Trimming took 1 base from V and 0 from J, leaving 7 bases between them.

The J gene is TRBJ2-3, the V gene TRBV30; TRBD1 might be the D (6 bases). The germline V gene encodes CDR1 GTSNPN and CDR2 SVGIG (reference sequence). V gave up 8 bases and J gave up 2 bases, with 14 bases separating them. The CDR3 sequence is 13 residues long. CDR3 in amino acids: CAGTGSITDTQYF. The CDR3 DNA is TGTGCCGGAACAGGGTCCATCACAGATACGCAGTATTTT.

The CDR3 DNA is TGTGCCAGCAGCAAAGGCGCTAGCGGGAGCGTTACAGATACGCAGTATTTT. It yields the protein CASSKGASGSVTDTQYF. The V gene is TRBV11-2, the J gene TRBJ2-3, with TRBD2 matching over 10 bases. There are 17 residues in the CDR3. V lost 5 bases and J lost 3; bases outside the gene matches: 11. Germline CDR1 is SGHAT and CDR2 is FQNNGV.

Notes on this clone: In the same sample, other DNA sequences code for this CDR3. The chain couples TRBV7-3 to TRBJ2-3, with 9 bases fitting TRBD1. This CDR3 region has 15 residues. The germline V gene encodes CDR1 SGHTA and CDR2 FQGTGA. J lost 3 bases, V lost 5 bases, and 6 bases had no gene match. DNA for the CDR3: TGTGCCAGCAGCCAGACAGGGGGGAGGACAGATACGCAGTATTTT. It is translated as CASSQTGGRTDTQYF. The full variable domain, in which reference TRBV7-3 and TRBJ2-3 provide the parts outside the CDR3, is GAGVSQTPSNKVTEKGKYVELRCDPISGHTALYWYRQSLGQGPEFLIYFQGTGAADDSGLPNDRFFAVRPEGSVSTLKIQRTERGDSAVYLCASSQTGGRTDTQYFGPGTRLTVL.

The rearrangement uses TRBV7-9 and TRBJ1-1; no clear D. The ends were cut back, 8 bases at V and 7 bases at J, with 8 bases in the middle. Germline V gene sequence: CDR1 SEHNR, CDR2 FQNEAQ (reference sequence). This CDR3 contains 10 residues. The CDR3 nucleotides are TGTGCCAGCGTGCATCGTGAAGCTTTCTTT. Protein: CASVHREAFF.

In regard to this clone: Distinct nucleotide sequences in the sample also encode this CDR3. The chain links TRBV5-1 to TRBJ2-7; D might be TRBD1 (6 bases). Germline CDR1 and CDR2: SGHRS and YFSETQ. V dropped 0 bases and J dropped 0 bases, with 10 bases sitting between them. The CDR3 has 15 amino acids. DNA for the CDR3: TGCGCCAGCAGCTTGGACGGGACAAGCTCCTACGAGCAGTACTTC. It yields the protein CASSLDGTSSYEQYF.

The rearrangement uses TRBV19 and TRBJ2-1, with 7 bases matching TRBD1. The germline CDR1 and CDR2 sequences are LNHDA and SQIVND (reference sequence). V lost 5 bases, J lost 3 bases, and 10 bases stayed unmatched. The CDR3 runs to 16 residues. CDR3 in amino acids: CASSSLTGSSYNEQFF. The CDR3 nucleotides read TGTGCCAGTAGTTCTTTGACAGGGAGCAGCTACAATGAGCAGTTCTTC.

The chain uses TRBV9 and TRBJ2-7, with 8 bases fitting TRBD2. V shed 4 bases and J 5 bases; nucleotides not matched to a gene: 14. The CDR3 has 16 amino acids. CDR1 is SGDLS, CDR2 YYNGEE, per germline. The CDR3 sequence is CASSPLIAGGPHEQYF. CDR3 sequence (DNA): TGTGCCAGCAGCCCCCTAATTGCGGGAGGTCCCCACGAGCAGTACTTC.

The chain combines TRBV11-2 with TRBJ2-1; 10 positions agree with TRBD2. Germline CDR1 SGHAT, CDR2 FQNNGV. This CDR3 has 16 amino acids. Trimming cost V 1 base and J 5 bases; bases outside gene matches: 5. The CDR3 DNA follows: TGTGCCAGCAGCTTAGTAGCGGGAGGCCTGGACAATGAGCAGTTCTTC. Its translation is CASSLVAGGLDNEQFF.

The V call is TRBV6-1, the J call TRBJ2-6, with D perhaps TRBD1 or TRBD2 (5 bases each). CDR3 size: 15 residues. Trimming removed 8 bases at V and 2 bases at J, with 13 bases between. Germline V lookup: CDR1 MNHNS, CDR2 SASEGT. This chain's CDR3 is CASVWGTPGANVLTF. The CDR3 DNA reads TGTGCCAGCGTTTGGGGGACCCCTGGGGCCAACGTCCTGACTTTC.

The chain has TRBV20-1 and TRBJ1-1, with D hard to call. CDR1 and CDR2 from the germline V gene are DFQATT and SNEGSKA (reference sequence). CDR3 length: 11 amino acids. CDR3 DNA: TGCGGTGGACGGGAGAACACTGAAGCTTTCTTT. Translating gives CGGRENTEAFF.

As regards this clone: Other DNA sequences in the same sample also yield this CDR3. The chain joins TRBV7-2 to TRBJ2-3; tentatively, D is TRBD2 (5 bases). V lost 1 base and J lost 4, with 6 bases in between. Germline-derived CDR1 and CDR2 are SGHTA and FQGNSA. The CDR3 has 13 residues. The CDR3 DNA sequence: TGTGCCAGCAGCTTAGGGCGGGCAGATACGCAGTATTTT. This gives the protein CASSLGRADTQYF.

The gene calls are TRBV6-6 and TRBJ2-1, with 10 bases identical to TRBD1. The ends lost 2 bases at V and 6 bases at J; junction bases unmatched: 1. The CDR3 consists of 14 residues. CDR1 and CDR2 (germline): MNHNY, SVGAGI (reference sequence). DNA for the CDR3: TGTGCCAGCAGTTACCGGGACAGGGGCAATGAGCAGTTCTTC. Residues: CASSYRDRGNEQFF.

CDR3 region: CASRADSEQYF. Here the CDR3 DNA reads TGTGCCAGCAGGGCCGACAGCGAGCAGTACTTC. The chain uses TRBV2 and TRBJ2-7; a possible D gene is TRBD1 (5 bases). The CDR3 loop spans 11 amino acids. V gave up 6 bases and J gave up 6 bases, with 9 bases separating them. Germline lookup yields CDR1 SNHLY and CDR2 FYNNEI.